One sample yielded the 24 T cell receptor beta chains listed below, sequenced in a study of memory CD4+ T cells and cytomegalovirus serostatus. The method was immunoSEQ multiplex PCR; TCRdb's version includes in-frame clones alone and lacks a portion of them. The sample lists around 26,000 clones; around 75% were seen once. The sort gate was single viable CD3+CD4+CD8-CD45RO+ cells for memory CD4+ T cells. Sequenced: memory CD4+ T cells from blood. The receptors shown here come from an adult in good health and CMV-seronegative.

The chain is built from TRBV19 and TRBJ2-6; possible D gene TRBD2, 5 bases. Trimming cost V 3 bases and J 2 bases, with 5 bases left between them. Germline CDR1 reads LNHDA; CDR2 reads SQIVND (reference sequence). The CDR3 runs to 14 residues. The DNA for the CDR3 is TGTGCCAGTAGTATGCGGGCTGGGGCCAACGTCCTGACTTTC. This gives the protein CASSMRAGANVLTF.

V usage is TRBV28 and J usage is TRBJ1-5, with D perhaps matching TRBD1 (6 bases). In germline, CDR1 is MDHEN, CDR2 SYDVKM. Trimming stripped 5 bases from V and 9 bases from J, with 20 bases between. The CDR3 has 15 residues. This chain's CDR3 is CASSIATGPPPPQHF. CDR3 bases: TGTGCCAGCAGTATTGCCACAGGGCCCCCACCGCCCCAGCATTTT.

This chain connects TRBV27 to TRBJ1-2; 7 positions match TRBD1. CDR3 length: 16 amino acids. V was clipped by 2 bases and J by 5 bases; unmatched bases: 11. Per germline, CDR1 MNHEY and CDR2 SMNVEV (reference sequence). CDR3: CASSLTPQGGIYGYTF. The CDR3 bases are TGTGCCAGCAGTTTAACCCCCCAGGGGGGAATATATGGCTACACCTTC.

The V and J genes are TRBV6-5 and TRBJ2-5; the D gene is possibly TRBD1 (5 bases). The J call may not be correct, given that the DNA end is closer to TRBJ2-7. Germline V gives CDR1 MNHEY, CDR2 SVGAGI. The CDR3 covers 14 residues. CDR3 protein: CASSYGQGSYEQYF. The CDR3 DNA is TGTGCCAGCAGTTATGGGCAGGGATCCTACGAGCAGTACTTC.

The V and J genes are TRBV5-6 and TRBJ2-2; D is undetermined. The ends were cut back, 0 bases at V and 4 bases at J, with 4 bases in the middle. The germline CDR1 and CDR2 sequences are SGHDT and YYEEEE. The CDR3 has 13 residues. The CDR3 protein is CASSLVTTGELFF. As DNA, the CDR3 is TGTGCCAGCAGCTTGGTTACCACCGGGGAGCTGTTTTTT.

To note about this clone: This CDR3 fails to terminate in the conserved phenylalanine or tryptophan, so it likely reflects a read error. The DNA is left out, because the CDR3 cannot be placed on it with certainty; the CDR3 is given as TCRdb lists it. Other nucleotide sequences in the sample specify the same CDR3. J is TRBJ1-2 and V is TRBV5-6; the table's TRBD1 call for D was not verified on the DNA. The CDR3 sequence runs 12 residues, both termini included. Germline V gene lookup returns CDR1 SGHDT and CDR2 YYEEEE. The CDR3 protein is CASSFDRGHPSV.

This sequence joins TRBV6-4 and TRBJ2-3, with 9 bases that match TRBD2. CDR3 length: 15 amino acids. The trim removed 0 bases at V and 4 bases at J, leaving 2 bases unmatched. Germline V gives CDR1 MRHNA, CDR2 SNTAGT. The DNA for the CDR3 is TGTGCCAGCAGTGACTCTCCTAGCGGGGCAGATACGCAGTATTTT. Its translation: CASSDSPSGADTQYF.

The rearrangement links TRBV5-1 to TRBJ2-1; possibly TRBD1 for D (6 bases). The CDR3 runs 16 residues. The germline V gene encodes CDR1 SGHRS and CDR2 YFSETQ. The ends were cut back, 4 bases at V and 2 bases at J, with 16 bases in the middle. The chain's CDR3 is CASSLRLGDTYNEQFF. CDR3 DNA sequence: TGCGCCAGCAGCCTAAGATTGGGGGACACCTACAATGAGCAGTTCTTC. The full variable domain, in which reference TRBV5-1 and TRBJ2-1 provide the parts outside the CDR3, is KAGVTQTPRYLIKTRGQQVTLSCSPISGHRSVSWYQQTPGQGLQFLFEYFSETQRNKGNFPGRFSGRQFSNSRSEMNVSTLELGDSALYLCASSLRLGDTYNEQFFGPGTRLTVL.

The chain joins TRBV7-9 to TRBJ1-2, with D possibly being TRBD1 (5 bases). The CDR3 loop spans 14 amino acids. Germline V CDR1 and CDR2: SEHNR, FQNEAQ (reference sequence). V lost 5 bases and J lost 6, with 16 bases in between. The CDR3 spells CASSTAGRADGYTF. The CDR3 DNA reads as TGTGCCAGCAGCACCGCGGGCAGGGCAGATGGCTACACCTTC.

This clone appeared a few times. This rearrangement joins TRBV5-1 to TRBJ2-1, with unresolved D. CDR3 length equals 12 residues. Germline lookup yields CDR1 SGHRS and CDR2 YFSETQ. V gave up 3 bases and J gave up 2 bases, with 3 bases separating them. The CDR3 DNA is TGCGCCAGCAGCTCCGCCTACAATGAGCAGTTCTTC. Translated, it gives CASSSAYNEQFF.

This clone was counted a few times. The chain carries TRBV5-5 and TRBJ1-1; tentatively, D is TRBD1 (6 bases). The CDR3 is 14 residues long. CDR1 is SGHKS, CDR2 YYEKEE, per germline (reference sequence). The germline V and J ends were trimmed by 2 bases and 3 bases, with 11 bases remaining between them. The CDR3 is CASSFWTEDTEAFF. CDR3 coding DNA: TGTGCCAGCAGCTTCTGGACAGAGGACACTGAAGCTTTCTTT.

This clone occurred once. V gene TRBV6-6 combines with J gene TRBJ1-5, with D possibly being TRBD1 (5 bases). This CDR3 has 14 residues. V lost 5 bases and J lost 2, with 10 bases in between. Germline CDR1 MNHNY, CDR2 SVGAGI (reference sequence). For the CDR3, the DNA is TGTGCCAGCAGTCCAGGGCAGCGCAATCAGCCCCAGCATTTT. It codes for CASSPGQRNQPQHF.

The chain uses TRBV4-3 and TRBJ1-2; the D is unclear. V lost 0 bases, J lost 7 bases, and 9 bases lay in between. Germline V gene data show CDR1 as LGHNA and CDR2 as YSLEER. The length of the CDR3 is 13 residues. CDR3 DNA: TGCGCCAGCAGCCAAGAAGAAAGGGTTGGCTACACCTTC. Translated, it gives CASSQEERVGYTF.

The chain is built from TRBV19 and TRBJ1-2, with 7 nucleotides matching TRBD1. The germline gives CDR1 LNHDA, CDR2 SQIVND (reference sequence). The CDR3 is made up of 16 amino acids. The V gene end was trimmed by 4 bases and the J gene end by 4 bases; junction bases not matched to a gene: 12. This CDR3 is CASSRGMTGQTYGYTF. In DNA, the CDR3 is TGTGCCAGTAGTAGGGGTATGACGGGACAGACCTATGGCTACACCTTC. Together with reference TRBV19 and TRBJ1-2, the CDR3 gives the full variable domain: DGGITQSPKYLFRKEGQNVTLSCEQNLNHDAMYWYRQDPGQGLRLIYYSQIVNDFQKGDIAEGYSVSREKKESFPLTVTSAQKNPTAFYLCASSRGMTGQTYGYTFGSGTRLTVV.

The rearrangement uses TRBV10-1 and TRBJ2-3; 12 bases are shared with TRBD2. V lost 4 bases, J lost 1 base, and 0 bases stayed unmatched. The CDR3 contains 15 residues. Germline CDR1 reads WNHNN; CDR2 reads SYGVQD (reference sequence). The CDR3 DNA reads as TGCGCCAGCAGTGGACTAGCGGGGGGCACAGATACGCAGTATTTT. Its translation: CASSGLAGGTDTQYF.

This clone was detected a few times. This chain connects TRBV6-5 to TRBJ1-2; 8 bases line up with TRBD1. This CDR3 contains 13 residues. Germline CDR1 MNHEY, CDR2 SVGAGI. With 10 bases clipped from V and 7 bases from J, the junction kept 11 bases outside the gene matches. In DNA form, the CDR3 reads TGTGCCAACACTCAGGGGGCCGGGGGTGGCTACACCTTC. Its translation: CANTQGAGGGYTF.

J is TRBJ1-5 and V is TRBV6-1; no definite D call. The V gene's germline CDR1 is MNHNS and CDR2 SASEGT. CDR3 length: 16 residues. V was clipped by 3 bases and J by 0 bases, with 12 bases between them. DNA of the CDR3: TGTGCCAGCAGTGACCCACCAAATAATAGCAATCAGCCCCAGCATTTT. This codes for CASSDPPNNSNQPQHF.

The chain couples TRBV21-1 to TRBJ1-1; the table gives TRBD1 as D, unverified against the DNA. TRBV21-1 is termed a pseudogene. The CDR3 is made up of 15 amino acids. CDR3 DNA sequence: TGTGCCAGCAGCAGAAAACAGGGGCTGAACACTGAAGCTTTCTTT. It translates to CASSRKQGLNTEAFF.

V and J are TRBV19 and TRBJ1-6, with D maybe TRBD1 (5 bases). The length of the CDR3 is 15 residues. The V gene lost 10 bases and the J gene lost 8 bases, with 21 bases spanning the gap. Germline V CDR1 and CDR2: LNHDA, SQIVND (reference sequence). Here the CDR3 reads CATSVPGRGDSPLHF. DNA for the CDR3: TGTGCCACCAGCGTCCCCGGTCGGGGGGATTCACCCCTCCACTTT.

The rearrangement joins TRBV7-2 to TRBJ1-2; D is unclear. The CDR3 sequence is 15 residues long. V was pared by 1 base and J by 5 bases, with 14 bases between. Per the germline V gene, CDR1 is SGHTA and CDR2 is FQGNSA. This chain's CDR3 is CASSLVVIGRYGYTF. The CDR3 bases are TGTGCCAGCAGCTTAGTAGTAATAGGACGGTATGGCTACACCTTC.

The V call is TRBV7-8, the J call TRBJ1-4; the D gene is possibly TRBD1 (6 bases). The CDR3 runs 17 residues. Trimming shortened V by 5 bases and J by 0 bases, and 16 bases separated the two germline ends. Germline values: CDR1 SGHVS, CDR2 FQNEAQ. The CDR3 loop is CASSAYRVRTTNEKLFF. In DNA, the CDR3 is TGTGCCAGCAGCGCGTACAGGGTACGGACAACTAATGAAAAACTGTTTTTT. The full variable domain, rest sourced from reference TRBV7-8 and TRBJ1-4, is GAGVSQSPRYKVAKRGQDVALRCDPISGHVSLFWYQQALGQGPEFLTYFQNEAQLDKSGLPSDRFFAERPEGSVSTLKIQRTQQEDSAVYLCASSAYRVRTTNEKLFFGSGTQLSVL.

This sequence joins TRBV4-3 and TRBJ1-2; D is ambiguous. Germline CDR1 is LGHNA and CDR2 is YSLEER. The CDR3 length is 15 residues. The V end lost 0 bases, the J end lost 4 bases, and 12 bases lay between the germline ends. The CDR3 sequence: CASSQDRRQVYGYTF. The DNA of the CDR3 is TGCGCCAGCAGCCAAGATCGTCGCCAGGTCTATGGCTACACCTTC.

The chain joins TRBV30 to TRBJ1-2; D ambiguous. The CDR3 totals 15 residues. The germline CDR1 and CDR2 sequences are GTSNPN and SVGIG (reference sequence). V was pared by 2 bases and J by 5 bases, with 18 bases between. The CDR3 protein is CAWSKGTGRLYGYTF. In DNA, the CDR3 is TGTGCCTGGAGTAAAGGTACCGGACGCCTATATGGCTACACCTTC.

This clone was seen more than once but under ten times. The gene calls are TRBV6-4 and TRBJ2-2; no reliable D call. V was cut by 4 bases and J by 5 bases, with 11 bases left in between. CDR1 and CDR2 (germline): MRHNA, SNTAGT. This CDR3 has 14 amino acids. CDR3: CASSASPGTGELFF. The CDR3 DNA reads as TGTGCCAGCAGTGCCTCCCCCGGAACCGGGGAGCTGTTTTTT.